A single sample gave rise to the 5 T cell receptor beta chains below, sequenced in a study of identical twins. TCRdb called the 5' RACE reads again in MiXCR, with one record for every CDR3 protein. This sample has 450,000 or so distinct CDR3 sequences; approximately 15% occur once, and the top ten carry 0.4% to 0.55%. These data also formed part of another study, on yellow fever vaccine responses in identical twins.

The sample comprised CD4+ T cells sorted from blood. Source of these receptors: a young woman in good health.

This clonotype was found a few times. The rearrangement links TRBV28 to TRBJ2-1, with TRBD1 as a possible D gene (6 bases). Looked up from germline, CDR1 is MDHEN and CDR2 is SYDVKM. The V end was cut by 5 bases, the J end by 3 bases, with 11 bases between. This CDR3 has 14 residues. The CDR3 DNA reads as TGTGCCAGCAGTGCCCGGACAGACTACAATGAGCAGTTCTTC. Its protein is CASSARTDYNEQFF.

This sequence joins TRBV6-5 and TRBJ2-3, with 16 bases aligning to TRBD2. The V gene end was trimmed by 2 bases and the J gene end by 3 bases; junction bases not matched to a gene: 8. The CDR3 length is 19 residues. Germline V gene lookup returns CDR1 MNHEY and CDR2 SVGAGI. CDR3 coding DNA: TGTGCCAGCAGTTACCAGGGACTAGCGGGGGGGCCCGGAACAGATACGCAGTATTTT. Translation: CASSYQGLAGGPGTDTQYF.

This clonotype has just a few counts. This chain links TRBV7-8 with TRBJ2-4; tentative D call: TRBD2 (5 bases). Germline V gene lookup returns CDR1 SGHVS and CDR2 FQNEAQ. V lost 1 base and J lost 9, with 13 bases in between. This CDR3 is 14 amino acids long. CDR3 residues: CASSLGGVEGIQYF. Here the CDR3 DNA reads TGTGCCAGCAGCTTAGGTGGAGTTGAGGGCATTCAGTACTTC.

A note on this clonotype: The junction differs from germline at one of its ends, possibly a read error. This chain uses TRBV7-7 with TRBJ2-5; D may be TRBD2 (5 bases). This CDR3 has 13 amino acids. CDR1 SSHAT and CDR2 FNYEAQ come from the germline V gene (reference sequence). This CDR3 is CASSPRLEGTQYF. The CDR3 DNA reads as TGTGCTAGCAGCCCCCGGCTTGAGGGGACCCAGTACTTC.

This chain connects TRBV6-6 to TRBJ2-1, with D tentatively TRBD1 (5 bases). Germline V gene sequence: CDR1 MNHNY, CDR2 SVGAGI (reference sequence). CDR3 length: 11 amino acids. Deletions cut 10 bases from V and 13 bases from J, with 17 bases between. CDR3 protein: CATALQGPQFF. The DNA of the CDR3 is TGTGCCACCGCCCTCCAGGGCCCCCAGTTCTTC.